The 27 T cell receptor beta chains given below trace back to one sample, sequenced in a study of blood T cell repertoires in COVID-19. Clones were read by immunoSEQ multiplex PCR, and TCRdb kept only the in-frame ones, dropping some. This table holds 260,000 or so clones, approximately 85% found once. The sample consisted of peripheral blood. The receptor source for this set is a man younger than 35 with active or convalescent COVID-19.

The rearrangement links TRBV19 to TRBJ2-7; 9 nucleotides agree with TRBD1. V lost 6 bases, J lost 2 bases, and 2 bases stayed unmatched. CDR1 is LNHDA and CDR2 is SQIVND in the germline V gene (reference sequence). This CDR3 is built from 13 residues. This CDR3 reads CASRRDRAYEQYF. The CDR3 nucleotides are TGTGCCAGTAGACGGGACAGGGCCTACGAGCAGTACTTC.

The table lists this clone with a count of one. The V gene is TRBV4-1, the J gene TRBJ2-1, with 8 positions matching TRBD1. Trimming removed 2 bases from V and 8 bases from J; junction bases left unmatched: 2. CDR3 length: 13 residues. The germline gives CDR1 MGHRA, CDR2 YSYEKL. Here the CDR3 DNA reads TGCGCCAGCAGCCAACGACAGGGGCATGAGCAGTTCTTC. Protein: CASSQRQGHEQFF.

This sequence joins TRBV5-6 and TRBJ2-7, with unresolved D. Germline loops: CDR1 SGHDT, CDR2 YYEEEE. The germline V and J ends were trimmed by 0 bases and 3 bases, with 10 bases remaining between them. This CDR3 region has 14 residues. Written as DNA, the CDR3 is TGTGCCAGCAGCTTGGGGCCTAGAGACTACGAGCAGTACTTC. Translating gives CASSLGPRDYEQYF.

This sequence joins TRBV9 and TRBJ1-1; TRBD1 matches 7 bases. Trimming at V came to 3 bases and at J to 5 bases, leaving 7 bases not matched to a gene. The CDR3 spans 14 residues. Germline lookup yields CDR1 SGDLS and CDR2 YYNGEE. The CDR3 protein is CASSARQGVTEAFF. The CDR3, as DNA: TGTGCCAGCAGCGCCAGACAGGGAGTAACTGAAGCTTTCTTT.

The chain employs TRBV4-3 and TRBJ2-5, with 10 positions matching TRBD2. The CDR3 has 16 residues. Germline V gives CDR1 LGHNA, CDR2 YSLEER. J gave up 4 bases and V 0 bases, and 5 bases lay outside the gene matches. CDR3 DNA: TGCGCCAGCAGCCAAGATCCAGCGGGGGGGCGAGAGACCCAGTACTTC. Translated, it gives CASSQDPAGGRETQYF.

The chain is built from TRBV18 and TRBJ1-5; D ambiguous. CDR3 length equals 16 residues. The germline V gene encodes CDR1 KGHSH and CDR2 LQKENI. The V gene lost 1 base and the J gene lost 0 bases, with 10 bases spanning the gap. The CDR3 region has the DNA TGTGCCAGCTCACCACGTTCCGAGGTTAGCAATCAGCCCCAGCATTTT. Translated: CASSPRSEVSNQPQHF.

The CDR3 loop is CASSDGTGGSEAFF. The CDR3 DNA reads as TGTGCCAGCAGTGACGGGACAGGGGGCTCTGAAGCTTTCTTT. The chain is built from TRBV6-4 and TRBJ1-1, with 12 positions matching TRBD1. V trimming: 2 bases; J trimming: 6 bases; junction bases outside the gene matches: 1. Germline CDR1 and CDR2: MRHNA and SNTAGT. CDR3 length: 14 residues.

This clone was recorded a few times. The chain uses TRBV4-1 and TRBJ1-2; TRBD1 matches at 8 bases. Germline V lookup: CDR1 MGHRA, CDR2 YSYEKL. V shed 1 base and J 0 bases; nucleotides not matched to a gene: 4. There are 16 residues in the CDR3. The CDR3 reads CASSQGDRLTNYGYTF. CDR3 DNA: TGCGCCAGCAGCCAAGGGGACAGGTTAACTAACTATGGCTACACCTTC.

The chain uses TRBV6-6 and TRBJ1-4; TRBD1 matches 10 bases. Germline-derived CDR1 and CDR2 are MNHNY and SVGAGI (reference sequence). The CDR3 runs to 13 residues. J gave up 8 bases and V 10 bases, and 7 bases lay outside the gene matches. DNA of the CDR3: TGTGCCACCTTGGACAGGGGGGGCGAAAAACTGTTTTTT. It yields the protein CATLDRGGEKLFF.

The chain links TRBV27 to TRBJ1-1; 9 bases map to TRBD1. Germline CDR1 reads MNHEY; CDR2 reads SMNVEV (reference sequence). V lost 4 bases and J lost 6; bases outside the gene matches: 6. The CDR3 has 14 residues. In DNA, the CDR3 is TGTGCCAGCAGTTCCGGGACAGGGTTGGCTGAAGCTTTCTTT. Protein: CASSSGTGLAEAFF.

This clone was seen a few times. The chain links TRBV7-8 to TRBJ2-7; a possible D gene is TRBD1 (5 bases). The CDR3 loop spans 14 amino acids. From germline, CDR1 is SGHVS and CDR2 FQNEAQ. The V and J ends lost 5 bases and 2 bases respectively, with 13 bases between them. In DNA form, the CDR3 reads TGTGCCAGCAGCGTATGGCAGGGTACCTACGAGCAGTACTTC. Translation gives CASSVWQGTYEQYF.

The chain joins TRBV3-1 (or the pseudogene TRBV3-2) to TRBJ2-1; D remains ambiguous. The V gene's germline CDR1 is LGHDT and CDR2 YNNKEL (reference sequence). With 4 bases removed from V and 7 bases from J, the gap between germline ends came to 14 bases. The CDR3 has 14 residues. CDR3 sequence: CASSLATQSNEQFF. As DNA, the CDR3 is TGTGCCAGCAGCCTTGCGACACAGTCGAATGAGCAGTTCTTC.

This clone was detected only a few times. Here the CDR3 reads CASSPPGQVTYEQYF. CDR3 in DNA: TGTGCCAGCTCACCGCCGGGACAGGTTACCTACGAGCAGTACTTC. The rearrangement links TRBV18 to TRBJ2-7, with 8 bases lining up with TRBD1. This CDR3 is 15 amino acids long. CDR1 KGHSH and CDR2 LQKENI come from the germline V gene. V lost 3 bases, J lost 2 bases, and 6 bases stayed unmatched.

The rearrangement links TRBV3-1 (or the pseudogene TRBV3-2) to TRBJ1-1; D call uncertain. CDR3 length equals 14 residues. From germline, CDR1 is LGHDT and CDR2 YNNKEL (reference sequence). With 3 bases removed from V and 0 bases from J, the gap between germline ends came to 8 bases. The CDR3 spells CASSHRLMNTEAFF. The CDR3 DNA follows: TGTGCCAGCAGCCACAGATTAATGAACACTGAAGCTTTCTTT.

This chain joins TRBV9 and TRBJ1-1; D is unclear. CDR3 size: 14 residues. Trimming shortened V by 6 bases and J by 1 base, and 13 bases separated the two germline ends. The germline V gene encodes CDR1 SGDLS and CDR2 YYNGEE. The CDR3 loop is CASNDGRTNTEAFF. The CDR3 nucleotides read TGTGCCAGCAACGATGGCAGAACGAACACTGAAGCTTTCTTT.

This clone was observed a handful of times. V usage is TRBV7-8 and J usage is TRBJ1-1; D not resolved. CDR3 length equals 14 residues. With 6 bases removed from V and 5 bases from J, the gap between germline ends came to 16 bases. Germline CDR1 SGHVS, CDR2 FQNEAQ. In DNA form, the CDR3 reads TGTGCCAGCAGGAAACTAGGTGGTTGGACTGAAGCTTTCTTT. It is translated as CASRKLGGWTEAFF.

The chain carries TRBV2 and TRBJ2-1, with 10 nucleotides matching TRBD2. Trimming removed 9 bases from V and 2 bases from J; junction bases left unmatched: 10. The CDR3 is made up of 16 amino acids. CDR1 SNHLY and CDR2 FYNNEI come from the germline V gene. CDR3 loop: CASLLAGGATYNEQFF. In nucleotides, the CDR3 is TGTGCCAGTCTTTTAGCGGGGGGCGCTACCTACAATGAGCAGTTCTTC. The variable domain in full, with the rest retrieved from reference TRBV2 and TRBJ2-1, is EPEVTQTPSHQVTQMGQEVILRCVPISNHLYFYWYRQILGQKVEFLVSFYNNEISEKSEIFDDQFSVERPDGSNFTLKIRSTKLEDSAMYFCASLLAGGATYNEQFFGPGTRLTVL.

V is TRBV5-3 and J is TRBJ1-5, with D possibly TRBD1 on 5 matching bases. TRBV5-3 belongs to the ORF category, with a function that is uncertain. Trimming stripped 0 bases from V and 7 bases from J, with 8 bases between. The CDR3 sequence is 13 residues long. The CDR3: CARSLAQGQPQHF. In DNA form, the CDR3 reads TGTGCCAGAAGCTTGGCCCAGGGACAGCCCCAGCATTTT.

This sequence joins TRBV4-1 and TRBJ2-7, with 11 bases aligning to TRBD2. The CDR3 consists of 17 residues. Germline CDR1 and CDR2: MGHRA and YSYEKL. The V and J ends lost 1 base and 3 bases, in that order; junction bases with no gene match: 8. Here the CDR3 DNA reads TGCGCCAGCAGCCAAGGACCCACTAGCGGGGGCCGCTACGAGCAGTACTTC. Amino acids: CASSQGPTSGGRYEQYF.

The gene calls are TRBV12-3 or TRBV12-4 and TRBJ2-5; weak D call: TRBD2 (5 bases). V lost 2 bases and J lost 5, with 9 bases in between. The CDR3 has 13 residues. The CDR3 protein is CASSLRGRETQYF. The CDR3 DNA sequence: TGTGCCAGCAGTTTAAGAGGGCGCGAGACCCAGTACTTC.

On this clone itself: The same CDR3 can be traced to other DNA sequences in this sample. The chain carries TRBV4-1 and TRBJ1-1, with 8 bases lining up with TRBD1. CDR3 size: 14 residues. Germline CDR1 and CDR2: MGHRA and YSYEKL. V lost 1 base to trimming and J lost 5 bases; unmatched junction nucleotides: 3. CDR3 coding DNA: TGCGCCAGCAGCCAAGGACAGGGGCGGACTGAAGCTTTCTTT. Its translation is CASSQGQGRTEAFF.

The chain has TRBV7-7 and TRBJ2-3; 8 bases fit TRBD2. Germline assignment: CDR1 SSHAT and CDR2 FNYEAQ (reference sequence). The V and J ends lost 5 bases and 2 bases, in that order; junction bases with no gene match: 12. This CDR3 has 17 residues. The CDR3 DNA sequence: TGTGCCAGCAGCCTACGAGGAGGGCGGGGGGTCACAGATACGCAGTATTTT. Its translation is CASSLRGGRGVTDTQYF.

This clone appeared a single time. The chain is built from TRBV5-1 and TRBJ2-1; the D gene is possibly TRBD2 (7 bases). The V gene lost 2 bases and the J gene lost 6 bases, with 12 bases spanning the gap. The germline gives CDR1 SGHRS, CDR2 YFSETQ. The CDR3 has 14 amino acids. The CDR3 bases are TGCGCCAGCAGCTTAGGCGGGGGCTTCAATGAGCAGTTCTTC. This encodes CASSLGGGFNEQFF.

CDR3 bases: TGTGCCAGCAGTTCCGGGACAGCTCTAGCCAAAAACATTCAGTACTTC. The encoded protein is CASSSGTALAKNIQYF. The chain combines TRBV28 with TRBJ2-4, with 7 bases aligning to TRBD1. CDR1 and CDR2 (germline): MDHEN, SYDVKM. Trimming took 4 bases from V and 0 from J; bases not matched to a gene: 6. CDR3 size: 16 residues.

The V gene is TRBV9, the J gene TRBJ2-3, with a tentative D call TRBD1 (5 bases). CDR1 and CDR2 from the germline V gene are SGDLS and YYNGEE. The CDR3 contains 14 residues. Trimming left V 0 bases short and J 2 bases short, with 7 bases between. The CDR3, as DNA: TGTGCCAGCAGCGTAGAGGGGAACACAGATACGCAGTATTTT. Protein sequence: CASSVEGNTDTQYF.

This rearrangement joins TRBV7-9 to TRBJ2-7; weak D call: TRBD1 (6 bases). The CDR3 covers 11 residues. V was trimmed by 7 bases and J by 3 bases, leaving 7 bases between them. Looked up from germline, CDR1 is SEHNR and CDR2 is FQNEAQ (reference sequence). The DNA for the CDR3 is TGTGCCAGCACACAGGGCTACGAGCAGTACTTC. It is translated as CASTQGYEQYF.

V and J are TRBV16 and TRBJ1-6; the match to TRBD1 covers 8 bases. V lost 4 bases to trimming and J lost 10 bases; unmatched junction nucleotides: 6. CDR1 is KGHSY and CDR2 is FQNENV in the germline V gene. The CDR3 covers 14 residues. The CDR3 sequence is CASSRGTGRSPLHF. The CDR3 coding sequence is TGTGCCAGCAGCCGCGGGACAGGTCGGTCACCCCTCCACTTT.